This entry concerns a single T cell receptor beta chain. Its antigen is still unknown. A modified ARM-PCR protocol with three rounds of nested PCR amplified TCRbeta. TCRdb passed the multiplex PCR reads through MiXCR, listing each CDR3 protein once. This sample has around 200,000 distinct CDR3 sequences, with around 71% found just once. The template was RNA from unsorted bulk tissue. The data were obtained in a study of tumor and adjacent non-tumor tissue in lung cancer. Study findings and constraints: Top 100 clones took a larger repertoire share in normal lung.

This CDR3 is 17 amino acids long. J was trimmed by 2 bases and V by 4 bases; bases with no gene match: 11. The TCR originated in a man in his 60s with non-small cell lung cancer. The sequenced material came from lung tumor tissue. V usage is TRBV12-3 or TRBV12-4 and J usage is TRBJ2-1; 7 bases are a match to TRBD2. The CDR3 DNA reads as TGTGCCAGCAGTTCCCGCTTGGTGACTAGCCCCTACAATGAGCAGTTCTTC. Its protein product is CASSSRLVTSPYNEQFF.